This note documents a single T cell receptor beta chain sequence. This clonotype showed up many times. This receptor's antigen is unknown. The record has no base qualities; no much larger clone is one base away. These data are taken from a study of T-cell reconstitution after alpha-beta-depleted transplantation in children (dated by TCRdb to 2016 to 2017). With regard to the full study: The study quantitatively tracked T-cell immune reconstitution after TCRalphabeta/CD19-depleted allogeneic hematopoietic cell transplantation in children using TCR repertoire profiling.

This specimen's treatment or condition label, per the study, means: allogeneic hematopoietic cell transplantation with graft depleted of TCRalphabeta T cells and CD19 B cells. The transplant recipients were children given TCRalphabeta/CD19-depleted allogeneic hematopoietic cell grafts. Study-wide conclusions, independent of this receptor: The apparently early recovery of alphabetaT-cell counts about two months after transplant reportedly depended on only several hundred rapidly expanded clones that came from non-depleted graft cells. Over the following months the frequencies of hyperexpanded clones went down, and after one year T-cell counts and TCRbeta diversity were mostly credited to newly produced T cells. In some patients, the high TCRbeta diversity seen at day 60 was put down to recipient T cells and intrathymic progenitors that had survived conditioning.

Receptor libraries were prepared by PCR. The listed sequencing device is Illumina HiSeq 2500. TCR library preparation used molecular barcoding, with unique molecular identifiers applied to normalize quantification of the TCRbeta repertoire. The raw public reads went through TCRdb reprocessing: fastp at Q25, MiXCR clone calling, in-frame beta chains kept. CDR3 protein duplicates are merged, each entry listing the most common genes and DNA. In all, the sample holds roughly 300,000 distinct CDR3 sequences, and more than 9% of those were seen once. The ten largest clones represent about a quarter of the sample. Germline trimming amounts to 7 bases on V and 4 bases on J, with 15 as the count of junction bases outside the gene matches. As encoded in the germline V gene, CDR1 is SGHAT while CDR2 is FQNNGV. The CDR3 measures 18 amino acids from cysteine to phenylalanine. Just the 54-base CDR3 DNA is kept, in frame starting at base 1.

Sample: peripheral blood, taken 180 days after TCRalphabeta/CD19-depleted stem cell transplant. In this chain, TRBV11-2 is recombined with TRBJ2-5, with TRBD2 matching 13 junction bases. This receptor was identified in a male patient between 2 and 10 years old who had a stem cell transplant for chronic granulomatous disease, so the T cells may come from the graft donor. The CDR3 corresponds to CASTRTSGRGFVTETQYF. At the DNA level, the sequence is TGTGCCAGCACCCGGACTAGCGGGAGAGGATTTGTTACAGAGACCCAGTACTTC.